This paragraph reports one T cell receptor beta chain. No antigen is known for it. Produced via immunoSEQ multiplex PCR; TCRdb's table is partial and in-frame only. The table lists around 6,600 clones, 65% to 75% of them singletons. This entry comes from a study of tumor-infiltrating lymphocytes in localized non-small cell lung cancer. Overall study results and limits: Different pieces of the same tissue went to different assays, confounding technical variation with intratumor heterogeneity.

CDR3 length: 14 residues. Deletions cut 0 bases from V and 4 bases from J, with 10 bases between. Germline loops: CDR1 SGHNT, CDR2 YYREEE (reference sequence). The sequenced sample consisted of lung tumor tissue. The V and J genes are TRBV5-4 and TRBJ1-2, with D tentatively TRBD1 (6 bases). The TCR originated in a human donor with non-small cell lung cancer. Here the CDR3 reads CASSLGDISYGYTF. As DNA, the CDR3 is TGTGCCAGCAGCTTGGGGGACATATCCTATGGCTACACCTTC.